This T cell receptor (beta chain) was found in a study of blood T cell repertoires in COVID-19. About the study: Sites across the United States, Italy and Spain contributed samples from acute and convalescent COVID-19. Nucleic acid was either cDNA or gDNA, and it came from T cells, B-cell-depleted T cells, or PBMCs.

The assay was immunoSEQ multiplex PCR, and TCRdb's table has in-frame clones only and misses some. The profile covers roughly 150,000 clones, with around 81% appearing a single time and approximately 11% taken by the ten largest. From germline, CDR1 is SGDLS and CDR2 YYNGEE. The CDR3 runs 15 residues. V gave up 1 base and J gave up 4 bases; unmatched junction bases: 4. V and J are TRBV9 and TRBJ2-3, with 9 bases that match TRBD1. Sample: peripheral blood. This sequence was found in a man aged 55 to 70 with active or convalescent COVID-19. The CDR3 is CASSVTGGAADTQYF. CDR3 in DNA: TGTGCCAGCAGCGTAACAGGGGGCGCGGCAGATACGCAGTATTTT.